This T cell receptor (beta chain) was documented in a study of CD8+ T cells in alopecia areata. Study overall: Dosing with tofacitinib proceeded for 6 to 18 months, followed by 6 months off drug. Study observations and caveats: For patients receiving tofacitinib, scalp clonality and expanded CD8+ clones among the top 100 significantly decreased.

Documented treatment: oral pan-JAK inhibitor, 5-10 mg twice daily. Alopecia areata patients provided lesional scalp punch biopsies and peripheral blood, both collected for the study. This CDR3 has 15 amino acids. V was trimmed by 7 bases and J by 4 bases, leaving 19 bases between them. The V gene's germline CDR1 is LNHDA and CDR2 SQIVND (reference sequence). Isolated RNA was reverse transcribed into cDNA used as the sequencing template. Assay: immunoSEQ multiplex PCR; the TCRdb copy retains only in-frame clones and omits some. The sample consists of roughly 110,000 clones, over 80% of them appearing once. On this clone: The antigen is not known.

V usage is TRBV19 and J usage is TRBJ2-5; D possibly uses TRBD1 or TRBD2 (5 bases each). This TCR was recovered from a human donor with alopecia areata. The input for sequencing was CD8+ T cells sorted from blood, taken at week 24, from a patient treated with tofacitinib. In DNA, the CDR3 is TGTGCCAGTACCCCTCCTCTCGGGGCCCCAGAGACCCAGTACTTC. Protein: CASTPPLGAPETQYF.